This T cell receptor (beta chain) appears in the sequencing data of a study of blood T cell repertoires in COVID-19. Across the study: The study drew acute and convalescent COVID-19 samples from the United States, Italy and Spain.

CDR1 SSHAT and CDR2 FNYEAQ come from the germline V gene (reference sequence). This CDR3 has 14 amino acids. Worth noting for this clone: The junction and the germline gene differ at one end; a read error may be behind it.

As processed by the authors: Cell counts per sample came from amplifying reference gene primers. Libraries were prepared by immunoSEQ multiplex PCR; TCRdb keeps only in-frame clonotypes and omits some of them. That table furnishes V, J and clone size, whereas the DNA furnished D and trimming. The sample lists some 150,000 clones, around 87% occurring once. This chain joins TRBV7-7 and TRBJ2-3; TRBD2 matches 8 bases. Material for sequencing was peripheral blood. The clonotype was recovered from a woman aged 45-65 years with active or convalescent COVID-19. In DNA, the CDR3 is TGTGCTAGCAGCCCTGGACTAGCCACAGATACGCAGTATTTT. Encoded protein: CASSPGLATDTQYF.